This entry features one TCR beta chain sequence. From germline, CDR1 is MNHNS and CDR2 SASEGT. The CDR3 is 16 residues long. Trimming took 3 bases from V and 7 from J, leaving 16 bases between them. Survey-level TCR beta sequencing used the immunoSEQ assay. The data were produced by immunoSEQ multiplex PCR, yet TCRdb's version contains in-frame clones alone and is incomplete. The table shows approximately 70,000 clones, with 90% to 95% occurring only once. This receptor was identified in a man between 35 and 55 years old with rheumatoid arthritis. The chain has TRBV6-1 and TRBJ1-6; D perhaps matches TRBD1 (5 bases). Material for sequencing was PBMCs. The CDR3 DNA is TGTGCCAGCAGTGACCAGGGTTTCGCCGTGAATTCACCCCTCCACTTT. This encodes CASSDQGFAVNSPLHF.